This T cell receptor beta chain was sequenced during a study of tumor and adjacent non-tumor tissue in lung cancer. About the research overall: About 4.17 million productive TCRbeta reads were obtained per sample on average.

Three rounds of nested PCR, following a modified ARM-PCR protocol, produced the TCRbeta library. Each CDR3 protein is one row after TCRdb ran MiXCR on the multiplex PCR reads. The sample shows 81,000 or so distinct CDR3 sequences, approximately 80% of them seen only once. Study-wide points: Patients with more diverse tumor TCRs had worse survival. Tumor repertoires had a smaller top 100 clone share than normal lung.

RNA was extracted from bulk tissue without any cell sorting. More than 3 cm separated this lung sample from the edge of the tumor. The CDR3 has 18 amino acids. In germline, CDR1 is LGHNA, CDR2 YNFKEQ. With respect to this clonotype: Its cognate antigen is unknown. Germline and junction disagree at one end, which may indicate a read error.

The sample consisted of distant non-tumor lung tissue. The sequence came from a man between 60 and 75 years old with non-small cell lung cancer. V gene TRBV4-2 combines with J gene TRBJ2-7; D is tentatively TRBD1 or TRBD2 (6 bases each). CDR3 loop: CASNQLFPGAGLSYEQYF. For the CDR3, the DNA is TGTGCCAGCAACCAATTATTCCCGGGGGCCGGCCTCTCCTACGAGCAGTACTTC.